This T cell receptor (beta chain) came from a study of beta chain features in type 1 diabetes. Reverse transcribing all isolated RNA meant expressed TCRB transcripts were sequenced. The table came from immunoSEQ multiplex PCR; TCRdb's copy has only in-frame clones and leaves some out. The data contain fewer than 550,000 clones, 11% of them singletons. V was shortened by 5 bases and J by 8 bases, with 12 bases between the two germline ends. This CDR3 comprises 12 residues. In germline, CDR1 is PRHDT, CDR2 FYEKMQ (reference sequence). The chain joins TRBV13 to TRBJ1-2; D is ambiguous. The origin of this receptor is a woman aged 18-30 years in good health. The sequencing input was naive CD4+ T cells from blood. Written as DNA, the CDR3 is TGTGCCAGCAGCCGATTGCATGGAGGCTACACCTTC. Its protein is CASSRLHGGYTF.